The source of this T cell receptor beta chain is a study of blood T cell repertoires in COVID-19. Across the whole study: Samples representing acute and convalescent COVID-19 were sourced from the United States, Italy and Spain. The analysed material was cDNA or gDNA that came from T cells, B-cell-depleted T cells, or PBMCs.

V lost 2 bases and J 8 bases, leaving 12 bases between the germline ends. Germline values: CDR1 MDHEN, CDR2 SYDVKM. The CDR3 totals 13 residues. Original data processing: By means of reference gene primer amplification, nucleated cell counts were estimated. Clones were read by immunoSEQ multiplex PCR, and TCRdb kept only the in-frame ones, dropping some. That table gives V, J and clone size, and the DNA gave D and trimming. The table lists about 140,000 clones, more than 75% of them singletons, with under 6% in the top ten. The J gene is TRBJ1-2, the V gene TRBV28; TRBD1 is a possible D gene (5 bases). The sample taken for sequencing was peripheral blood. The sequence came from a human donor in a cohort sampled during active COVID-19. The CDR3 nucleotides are TGTGCCAGCAGTTTACTTCAGGGTTGGGGCTACACCTTC. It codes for CASSLLQGWGYTF.